These T cell receptor beta chains were read from a single sample in a study of somatic mutations in cytotoxic T cells in rheumatoid arthritis. This table comes from immunoSEQ multiplex PCR, and its TCRdb copy is limited to in-frame clones, with some not included. The data show around 16,000 clones, with approximately 75% seen just once and approximately 20% held by the top ten. Sequencing was done on a sample of CD8+ T cells sorted from blood. These receptors originate from an adult with rheumatoid arthritis. Both conserved end residues are trimmed from each CDR3.

TRBV27	TRBJ1-5	ASSSGNQPQH
TRBV5-4	TRBJ1-1	ASSLEQGIKEAF
TRBV30	TRBJ2-7	AWDLGGDYSYEQY
TRBV7-3	TRBJ2-3	ASSLMGDTQY
TRBV4-1	TRBJ2-3	ASSQDLAGGPSSADTQY
TRBV19	TRBJ2-7	ASKRAGGGHDEQY
TRBV11-2	TRBJ2-3	ASSFLGPITDTQY
TRBV27	TRBJ1-5	ASSSSGTGESLGQPQH
TRBV12-5	TRBJ2-3	ASESLVDTQY
TRBV2	TRBJ1-4	ASSESPGQGIEKLF
TRBV6-1	TRBJ1-2	ASSDPLAVPPYGYT
TRBV20-1	TRBJ2-4	SASTRNIQY
TRBV6-5	TRBJ1-5	ASSYLGVGQPQH
TRBV7-2	TRBJ2-1	ASSRGGRLSIYNEQF
TRBV7-3	TRBJ2-7	ASSLHGGSSYEQY
TRBV4-3	TRBJ2-5	ASSQDLIGPQETQY
TRBV6-4	TRBJ2-1	ASSDSEGHPYNEQF
TRBV7-9	TRBJ2-7	ASSLVENEQY
TRBV25-1	TRBJ2-7	ATEGGGRSHEQY
TRBV7-9	TRBJ2-5	ASRDRDKETQY
TRBV9	TRBJ2-4	ASSAWGGTKNIQY
TRBV20-1	TRBJ1-2	SARPQDGYT
TRBV7-9	TRBJ2-2	ASSPPLAGELF
TRBV7-6	TRBJ2-2	ASSLARGRAVSGELF
TRBV9	TRBJ1-1	ASSVGGMNTEAF
TRBV7-2	TRBJ2-7	ASSPLWELGAYEQY
TRBV5-1	TRBJ1-2	ASSVYRDSGDYT
TRBV27	TRBJ2-1	ASSLAGVGNEQF
TRBV27	TRBJ1-1	ASSWAGNTEAF
TRBV4-1	TRBJ1-1	ASSHSMTGEAF
TRBV5-1	TRBJ2-5	ASNPFYRKETQY
TRBV5-1	TRBJ2-1	ASRDRNNEQF
TRBV19	TRBJ2-3	ASSTQGPHTDTQY
TRBV7-3	TRBJ1-1	ASSSTPRQGNTEAF
TRBV13	TRBJ2-2	ASRPINRDLGPGELF
TRBV7-9	TRBJ2-5	ASSPLSGTRGQETQY
TRBV7-9	TRBJ2-5	ASSYGQVVQETQY
TRBV7-2	TRBJ2-7	ASTGSYEQY
TRBV7-9	NA	ASSLGQNPFPYEQY
TRBV25-1	TRBJ1-2	ASTGTGVGYT
TRBV11-1	TRBJ1-2	ASSLTGYYGYT
TRBV5-4	TRBJ2-3	ASSLKTADTQY
TRBV27	TRBJ2-3	ASSFGLAGVDTQY
TRBV7-3	TRBJ2-3	ASSLAGVSTDTQY
TRBV9	TRBJ2-7	ASSVEGGLAGGSYEQY
TRBV7-9	TRBJ1-5	ASTTKGADQPQH
TRBV6-5	TRBJ2-7	ASSPGPAYEQY
TRBV4-1	TRBJ1-2	ASSQSQTGGFYGYT
TRBV11-1	TRBJ2-7	ASTAGAGGYEQY
TRBV6-1	TRBJ2-7	ASKGGSSSYEQY
TRBV6-4	TRBJ1-2	ASSDTPQTPIYGYT
TRBV19	TRBJ2-1	ASSMGPPASKAEQF
TRBV7-8	TRBJ2-5	ASSYWTSGRPGETQY
TRBV5-5	TRBJ2-1	ASSGAGQF